Listed here are 24 T cell receptor beta chains from one sample, sequenced in a study of molecular identifiers for immune sequencing clone quantification. TCRdb re-derived calls from the PCR reads in MiXCR, one entry per CDR3 protein. Of approximately 37,000 distinct CDR3 sequences in the sample, approximately 21% were seen once. Sequencing was performed on naive CD8+ T cells from blood, with Jurkat cell RNA spiked in. Subset denoted: FACS-sorted CD8+CD4-CCR7+CD45RA+ naive T cells. These TCRs come from a human donor in good health. Some libraries in this study had Jurkat cell RNA spiked in.

This clonotype was counted ten times or more. Written as DNA, the CDR3 is TGTGCCAGCAGTTACTCGACCTCTACAGACATCCAAGAGACCCAGTACTTC. This sequence encodes CASSYSTSTDIQETQYF. The chain joins TRBV6-2 or TRBV6-3 to TRBJ2-5, with unresolved D. CDR3 length equals 17 residues. V was trimmed by 0 bases and J by 1 base, leaving 15 bases between them. Germline CDR1 MNHEY, CDR2 SVGEGT.

This clonotype was seen many times. This chain links TRBV6-2 or TRBV6-3 with TRBJ1-5; no clear D. Trimming removed 7 bases from V and 3 bases from J, with 13 bases in between. This CDR3 has 14 residues. Per the germline V gene, CDR1 is MNHEY and CDR2 is SVGEGT. The CDR3 sequence: CASNPTRSNQPQHF. CDR3 DNA: TGTGCCAGCAATCCTACTCGATCCAATCAGCCCCAGCATTTT.

There are many counts of this clonotype. V and J are TRBV2 and TRBJ2-7; 8 nucleotides match TRBD2. CDR1 SNHLY and CDR2 FYNNEI come from the germline V gene. V lost 7 bases, J lost 4 bases, and 12 bases stayed unmatched. This CDR3 spans 15 amino acids. The CDR3 DNA reads as TGTGCCAGCACTCCCCTCCGGGAGGGCCAGTACGAGCAGTACTTC. Residues: CASTPLREGQYEQYF.

This clonotype showed up many times. The rearrangement uses TRBV13 and TRBJ2-1; D uncertain. V lost 2 bases and J 6 bases, leaving 2 bases between the germline ends. The germline V gene has CDR1 PRHDT and CDR2 FYEKMQ (reference sequence). This CDR3 has 11 amino acids. The CDR3 nucleotides are TGTGCCAGCAGCTTAAGCAATGAGCAGTTCTTC. Translation gives CASSLSNEQFF. Looking up the rest from reference TRBV13 and TRBJ2-1 gives the full variable domain: AAGVIQSPRHLIKEKRETATLKCYPIPRHDTVYWYQQGPGQDPQFLISFYEKMQSDKGSIPDRFSAQQFSDYHSELNMSSLELGDSALYFCASSLSNEQFFGPGTRLTVL.

This clonotype was found many times. The chain carries TRBV28 and TRBJ2-1; D unclear. Trimming shortened V by 6 bases and J by 7 bases, and 13 bases separated the two germline ends. CDR1 and CDR2 (germline): MDHEN, SYDVKM. The CDR3 has 13 amino acids. CDR3 nucleotide sequence: TGTGCCAGCAGGCCCGGATTACTAAATGAGCAGTTCTTC. Amino acid sequence: CASRPGLLNEQFF.

In this sample, this clonotype turned up a few times. The V gene is TRBV6-6, the J gene TRBJ2-2, with a tentative D call TRBD1 (6 bases). V was trimmed by 4 bases and J by 2 bases, leaving 11 bases between them. The germline V gene has CDR1 MNHNY and CDR2 SVGAGI (reference sequence). CDR3 length: 15 amino acids. The CDR3 loop is CASSWGQGNTGELFF. The CDR3 DNA sequence: TGTGCCAGCAGTTGGGGACAAGGAAACACCGGGGAGCTGTTTTTT.

This clonotype has at least ten counts. The chain is built from TRBV6-1 and TRBJ2-1; perhaps TRBD2 as D (6 bases). In germline, CDR1 is MNHNS, CDR2 SASEGT. V lost 6 bases to trimming and J lost 6 bases, with 15 bases between them. CDR3 size: 14 residues. Here the CDR3 DNA reads TGTGCCAGCAGAGCGGGCAAGATGATCAATGAGCAGTTCTTC. Translated: CASRAGKMINEQFF.

In its sample, this clonotype was seen many times. This rearrangement joins TRBV9 to TRBJ2-7; D is perhaps TRBD1 (6 bases). Trimming shortened V by 3 bases and J by 2 bases, and 12 bases separated the two germline ends. Germline loops: CDR1 SGDLS, CDR2 YYNGEE. The CDR3 consists of 14 residues. The CDR3 spells CASSARDKTYEQYF. CDR3 bases: TGTGCCAGCAGCGCCCGGGACAAGACCTACGAGCAGTACTTC.

This clonotype was observed many times. The rearrangement joins TRBV6-2 or TRBV6-3 to TRBJ2-2, with no clear D. The CDR3 runs to 10 residues. Trimming stripped 8 bases from V and 6 bases from J, with 4 bases between. Germline CDR1 is MNHEY and CDR2 is SVGEGT. The CDR3 region is CASEAGELFF. The CDR3 DNA follows: TGTGCCAGCGAAGCCGGGGAGCTGTTTTTT.

This clonotype was counted at least ten times. The chain has TRBV20-1 and TRBJ1-1, with D possibly matching TRBD1 (6 bases). The germline V and J ends were trimmed by 3 bases and 6 bases, with 14 bases remaining between them. CDR3 length: 13 amino acids. The V gene's germline CDR1 is DFQATT and CDR2 SNEGSKA (reference sequence). CDR3 coding DNA: TGCAGTGCTAGTGGGCAGGGGATCGCTGAAGCTTTCTTT. It translates to CSASGQGIAEAFF.

The chain is built from TRBV20-1 and TRBJ2-3; D is possibly TRBD1 (5 bases). V lost 3 bases to trimming and J lost 4 bases, with 23 bases between them. This CDR3 contains 17 residues. CDR1 is DFQATT, CDR2 SNEGSKA, per germline (reference sequence). The CDR3 DNA reads TGCAGTGCTAGGGACCCAACTACAGGACCTGGCTCAGATACGCAGTATTTT. It codes for CSARDPTTGPGSDTQYF.

By frequency in the sample, this clonotype is medium-sized. The V gene is TRBV29-1, the J gene TRBJ2-5; D gene ambiguous. Per the germline V gene, CDR1 is SQVTM and CDR2 is ANQGSEA. The CDR3 sequence is 11 residues long. The V end was cut by 3 bases, the J end by 5 bases, with 7 bases between. DNA for the CDR3: TGCAGCGTTGATCATGCGGAGACCCAGTACTTC. Its translation is CSVDHAETQYF.

This clonotype was observed at least ten times. The V call is TRBV4-1, the J call TRBJ2-3; tentatively, D is TRBD2 (5 bases). The V gene lost 1 base and the J gene lost 0 bases, with 8 bases spanning the gap. The CDR3 covers 15 residues. CDR1 is MGHRA and CDR2 is YSYEKL in the germline V gene. The CDR3: CASSQGGSSTDTQYF. The CDR3 bases are TGCGCCAGCAGCCAAGGAGGGTCTAGCACAGATACGCAGTATTTT.

This clonotype showed up many times. This rearrangement joins TRBV5-5 to TRBJ2-7; tentatively, D is TRBD2 (6 bases). Trimming shortened V by 4 bases and J by 0 bases, and 14 bases separated the two germline ends. The CDR3 contains 15 residues. CDR1 is SGHKS and CDR2 is YYEKEE in the germline V gene (reference sequence). This chain's CDR3 is CASSHTGVPSYEQYF. The CDR3 DNA reads TGTGCCAGCAGCCACACGGGGGTACCCTCCTACGAGCAGTACTTC.

With respect to this clonotype: A read error is likely, as this CDR3 ends without the conserved phenylalanine or tryptophan. This chain links TRBV7-8 with TRBJ1-5; 7 bases line up with TRBD1. Trimming at V came to 1 base and at J to 4 bases, leaving 13 bases not matched to a gene. This CDR3 has 18 amino acids. Germline-derived CDR1 and CDR2 are SGHVS and FQNEAQ. CDR3 in DNA: TGTGCCAGCAGCTTAGTTCGGGACAGCAGAGAGAATAATCAGCCCCAGCATTCT. Its translation is CASSLVRDSRENNQPQHS.

Sample share makes this clonotype medium-sized. A junction end diverges from the germline sequence, so it may reflect a read error. This rearrangement joins TRBV29-1 to TRBJ2-4, with D possibly TRBD1 on 6 matching bases. The CDR3 has 12 residues. The germline CDR1 and CDR2 sequences are SQVTM and ANQGSEA. The CDR3 spells CSVEDQQGLPHF. The DNA for the CDR3 is TGCAGCGTTGAAGATCAACAGGGCCTTCCACACTTC.

This clonotype was recorded at least ten times. The CDR3 sequence: CASSQDIVNYGYTF. CDR3 sequence (DNA): TGTGCCAGCAGCCAAGATATCGTCAACTATGGCTACACCTTC. The V and J genes are TRBV3-2 and TRBJ1-2. TRBV3-2 is tagged as a pseudogene. The CDR3 length is 14 residues.

This clonotype was seen repeatedly, ten times or more. The rearrangement joins TRBV6-5 to TRBJ2-5, with 7 bases lining up with TRBD1. The CDR3 has 15 amino acids. Germline V gene lookup returns CDR1 MNHEY and CDR2 SVGAGI. V shed 0 bases, J shed 2 bases, and the junction held 3 bases outside the gene matches. The CDR3 sequence: CASSYSRDSQETQYF. CDR3 sequence (DNA): TGTGCCAGCAGTTACTCTAGGGACAGTCAAGAGACCCAGTACTTC.

The gene calls are TRBV7-9 and TRBJ2-2; 7 positions agree with TRBD2. Unmatched junction bases numbered 5, after V lost 4 bases and J lost 0 bases. Germline V gives CDR1 SEHNR, CDR2 FQNEAQ (reference sequence). The CDR3 spans 16 residues. This CDR3 is CASSSTLAANTGELFF. CDR3 DNA: TGTGCCAGCAGCTCTACGCTAGCGGCGAACACCGGGGAGCTGTTTTTT.

A few counts support this clonotype. The V gene is TRBV28, the J gene TRBJ1-2; the match to TRBD1 covers 7 bases. The J segment lost 1 base and the V segment lost 2 bases, leaving 7 bases of the junction unmatched. The CDR3 is 16 residues long. The germline CDR1 and CDR2 sequences are MDHEN and SYDVKM. The CDR3 DNA reads as TGTGCCAGCAGTTTAGGGACAGCCGATTATAACTATGGCTACACCTTC. Protein product: CASSLGTADYNYGYTF.

In this sample, this clonotype turned up many times. This chain links TRBV12-3 or TRBV12-4 with TRBJ2-3; TRBD2 might be the D (5 bases). The CDR3 extends over 14 amino acids. V lost 3 bases, J lost 4 bases, and 11 bases lay in between. CDR3 sequence: CASSFPSEADTQYF. The DNA for the CDR3 is TGTGCCAGCAGTTTCCCCTCGGAGGCAGATACGCAGTATTTT.

This clonotype has at least ten counts. J is TRBJ1-4 and V is TRBV30; TRBD1 matches at 7 bases. Germline CDR1 and CDR2: GTSNPN and SVGIG (reference sequence). The CDR3 has 13 residues. Trimming cost V 0 bases and J 7 bases; bases outside gene matches: 2. The CDR3 DNA sequence: TGTGCCTGGAGTGTAGGGGGCGGTGAAAAACTGTTTTTT. As protein: CAWSVGGGEKLFF.

The chain uses TRBV29-1 and TRBJ2-7; 7 positions match TRBD1. Germline loops: CDR1 SQVTM, CDR2 ANQGSEA. V lost 3 bases and J lost 0; bases outside the gene matches: 5. This CDR3 region has 14 residues. CDR3 loop: CSVEGTADSYEQYF. The DNA for the CDR3 is TGCAGCGTTGAGGGGACAGCAGACTCCTACGAGCAGTACTTC.

The chain uses TRBV19 and TRBJ2-7; 9 bases align to TRBD1. The trim removed 7 bases at V and 1 base at J, leaving 5 bases unmatched. CDR3 length: 14 residues. Germline assignment: CDR1 LNHDA and CDR2 SQIVND (reference sequence). CDR3 residues: CASTLTGGSYEQYF. The CDR3 DNA follows: TGTGCCAGTACCTTGACAGGGGGATCCTACGAGCAGTACTTC. Complete variable domain (other parts from reference TRBV19 and TRBJ2-7): DGGITQSPKYLFRKEGQNVTLSCEQNLNHDAMYWYRQDPGQGLRLIYYSQIVNDFQKGDIAEGYSVSREKKESFPLTVTSAQKNPTAFYLCASTLTGGSYEQYFGPGTRLTVT.